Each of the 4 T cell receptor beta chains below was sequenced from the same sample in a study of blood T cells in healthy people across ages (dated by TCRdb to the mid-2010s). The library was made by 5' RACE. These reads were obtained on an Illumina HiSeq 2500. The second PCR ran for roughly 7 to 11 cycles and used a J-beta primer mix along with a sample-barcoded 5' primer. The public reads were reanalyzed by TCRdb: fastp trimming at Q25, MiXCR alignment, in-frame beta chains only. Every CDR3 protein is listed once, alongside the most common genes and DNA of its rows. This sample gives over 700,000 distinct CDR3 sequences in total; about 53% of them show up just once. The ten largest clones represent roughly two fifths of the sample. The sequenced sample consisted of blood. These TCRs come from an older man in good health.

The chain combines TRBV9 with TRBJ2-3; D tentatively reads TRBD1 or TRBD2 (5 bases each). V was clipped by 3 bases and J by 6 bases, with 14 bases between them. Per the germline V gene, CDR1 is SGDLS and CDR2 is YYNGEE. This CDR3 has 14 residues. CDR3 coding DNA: TGTGCCAGCAGCGCCGGGGCGACGCTTGATACGCAGTATTTT. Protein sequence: CASSAGATLDTQYF.

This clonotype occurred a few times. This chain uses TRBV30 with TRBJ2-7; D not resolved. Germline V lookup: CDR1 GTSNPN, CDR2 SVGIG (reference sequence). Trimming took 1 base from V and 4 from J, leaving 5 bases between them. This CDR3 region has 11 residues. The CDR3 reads CAWSDSYEQYF. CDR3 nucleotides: TGTGCCTGGAGTGACAGTTACGAGCAGTACTTC.

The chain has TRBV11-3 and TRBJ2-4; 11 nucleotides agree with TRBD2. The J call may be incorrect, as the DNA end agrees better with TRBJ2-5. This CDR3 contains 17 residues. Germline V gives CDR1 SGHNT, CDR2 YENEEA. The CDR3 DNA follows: TGTGCCAGCAGCCACGGGACTAGCGGTAATGTGCGAGAGACCCAGTACTTC. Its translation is CASSHGTSGNVRETQYF.

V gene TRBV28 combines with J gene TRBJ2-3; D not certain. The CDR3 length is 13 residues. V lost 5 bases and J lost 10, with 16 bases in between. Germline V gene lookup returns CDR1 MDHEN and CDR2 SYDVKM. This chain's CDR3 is CASSTRAPLSQYF. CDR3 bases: TGTGCCAGCAGTACCCGGGCCCCGTTGTCGCAGTATTTT.